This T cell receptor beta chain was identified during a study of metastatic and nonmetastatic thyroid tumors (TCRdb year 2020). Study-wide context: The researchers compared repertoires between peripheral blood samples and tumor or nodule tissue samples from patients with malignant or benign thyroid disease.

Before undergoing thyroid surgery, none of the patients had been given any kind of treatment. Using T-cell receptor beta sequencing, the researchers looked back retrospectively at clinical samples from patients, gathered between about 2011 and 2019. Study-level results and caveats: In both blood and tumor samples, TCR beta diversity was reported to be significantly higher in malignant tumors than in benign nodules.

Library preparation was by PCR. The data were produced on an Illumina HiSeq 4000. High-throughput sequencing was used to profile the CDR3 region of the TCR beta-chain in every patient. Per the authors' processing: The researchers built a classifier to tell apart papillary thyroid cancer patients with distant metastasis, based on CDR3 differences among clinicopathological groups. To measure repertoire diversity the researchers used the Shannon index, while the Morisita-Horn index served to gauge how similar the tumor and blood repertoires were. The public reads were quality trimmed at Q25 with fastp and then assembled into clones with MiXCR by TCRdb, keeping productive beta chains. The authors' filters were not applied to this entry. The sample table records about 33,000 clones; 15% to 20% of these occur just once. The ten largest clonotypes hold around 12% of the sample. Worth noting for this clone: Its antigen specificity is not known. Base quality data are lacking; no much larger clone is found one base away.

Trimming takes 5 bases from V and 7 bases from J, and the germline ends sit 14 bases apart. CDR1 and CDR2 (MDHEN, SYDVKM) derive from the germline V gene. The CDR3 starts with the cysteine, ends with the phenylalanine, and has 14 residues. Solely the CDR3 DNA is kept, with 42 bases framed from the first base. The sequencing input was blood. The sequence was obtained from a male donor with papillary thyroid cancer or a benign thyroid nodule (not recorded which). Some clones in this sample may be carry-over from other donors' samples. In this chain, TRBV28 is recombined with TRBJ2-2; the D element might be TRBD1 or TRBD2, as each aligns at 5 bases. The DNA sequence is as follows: TGTGCCAGCAGTCTTTTCGGGGCGGGCGGGGAGCTGTTTTTT. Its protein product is CASSLFGAGGELFF.